A single sample is the source of the 16 T cell receptor beta chains below, sequenced in a study of beta chain features in type 1 diabetes. Study-wide findings and caveats: In every one of the four CD4+ subsets, TCRB CDR3s were moderately but significantly shorter in Type 1 diabetes patients.

These TCRs are of unknown antigen specificity. TCRB transcripts that were expressed got sequenced, as all of the isolated RNA had been reverse transcribed. Clones were sequenced by immunoSEQ multiplex PCR, and TCRdb holds only the in-frame ones, with some missing. The data contain under 300,000 clones, around 15% of them seen just once; the ten biggest clones take up about 0.08%. Sequencing was performed on naive CD4+ T cells from blood. These receptors were collected from a man aged 25-45 years with type 1 diabetes.

V is TRBV30 and J is TRBJ1-1; D gene uncertain. The CDR3 spans 13 residues. The germline gives CDR1 GTSNPN, CDR2 SVGIG (reference sequence). V was clipped by 4 bases and J by 0 bases, with 9 bases between them. The CDR3 bases are TGTGCCTGGAATGGAGCTATGAACACTGAAGCTTTCTTT. The encoded protein is CAWNGAMNTEAFF.

The chain joins TRBV18 to TRBJ2-3, with TRBD1 identical over 9 bases. The CDR3 is 12 residues long. Losses at the gene ends were 0 bases for V and 11 bases for J; bases not matched to a gene: 0. Germline V CDR1 and CDR2: KGHSH, LQKENI. CDR3 sequence reads: CASSPPGQGQYF. Here the CDR3 DNA reads TGTGCCAGCTCACCACCGGGACAGGGGCAGTATTTT. The whole variable domain, remainder taken from reference TRBV18 and TRBJ2-3, is NAGVMQNPRHLVRRRGQEARLRCSPMKGHSHVYWYRQLPEEGLKFMVYLQKENIIDESGMPKERFSAEFPKEGPSILRIQQVVRGDSAAYFCASSPPGQGQYFGPGTRLTVL.

This chain uses TRBV7-6 with TRBJ2-1; 10 bases align to TRBD2. CDR3 length: 16 amino acids. Germline values: CDR1 SGHVS, CDR2 FNYEAQ. J lost 6 bases, V lost 5 bases, and 10 bases had no gene match. The CDR3 loop is CASSARRLAGVNEQFF. The DNA for the CDR3 is TGTGCCAGCAGCGCGAGGAGGCTAGCGGGAGTCAATGAGCAGTTCTTC. Full variable domain (outside the CDR3, taken from reference TRBV7-6 and TRBJ2-1): GAGVSQSPRYKVTKRGQDVALRCDPISGHVSLYWYRQALGQGPEFLTYFNYEAQQDKSGLPNDRFSAERPEGSISTLTIQRTEQRDSAMYRCASSARRLAGVNEQFFGPGTRLTVL.

This clone was detected only a few times. V gene TRBV5-1 combines with J gene TRBJ2-7, with 7 nucleotides matching TRBD2. Germline CDR1 is SGHRS and CDR2 is YFSETQ. This CDR3 comprises 17 residues. Trimming cost V 0 bases and J 2 bases; bases outside gene matches: 11. Here the CDR3 DNA reads TGCGCCAGCAGCTTGGATTTCGCGGGAGCGATACCCTACGAGCAGTACTTC. This sequence encodes CASSLDFAGAIPYEQYF.

The chain combines TRBV29-1 with TRBJ2-1; 8 nucleotides match TRBD1. CDR3 size: 13 residues. The V gene end was trimmed by 6 bases and the J gene end by 6 bases; junction bases not matched to a gene: 7. CDR1 and CDR2 from the germline V gene are SQVTM and ANQGSEA. This CDR3 reads CSVRGLTGNEQFF. The CDR3 DNA is TGCAGCGTCAGGGGGCTAACCGGCAATGAGCAGTTCTTC.

This clone was observed a handful of times. The same CDR3 can be traced to other DNA sequences in this sample. V usage is TRBV28 and J usage is TRBJ1-5; D not certain. V was clipped by 2 bases and J by 4 bases, with 0 bases between them. In germline, CDR1 is MDHEN, CDR2 SYDVKM. This CDR3 is built from 11 residues. The CDR3 sequence is CASSLNQPQHF. The CDR3 DNA is TGTGCCAGCAGTTTAAATCAGCCCCAGCATTTT.

This clone appeared a few times. The chain couples TRBV28 to TRBJ2-7, with TRBD2 matching 11 bases. The CDR3 spans 17 residues. Trimming took 3 bases from V and 0 from J; bases not matched to a gene: 7. Germline assignment: CDR1 MDHEN and CDR2 SYDVKM. The CDR3 region is CASSFGLAGGSSYEQYF. The CDR3 region has the DNA TGTGCCAGCAGTTTCGGGCTAGCGGGAGGTAGCTCCTACGAGCAGTACTTC. The entire variable domain, with the rest obtained from reference TRBV28 and TRBJ2-7, is as follows: DVKVTQSSRYLVKRTGEKVFLECVQDMDHENMFWYRQDPGLGLRLIYFSYDVKMKEKGDIPEGYSVSREKKERFSLILESASTNQTSMYLCASSFGLAGGSSYEQYFGPGTRLTVT.

In its sample, this clone was seen once. The chain recombines TRBV7-6 with TRBJ2-3, with a weak D call TRBD2 (5 bases). The length of the CDR3 is 12 residues. The germline gives CDR1 SGHVS, CDR2 FNYEAQ. V was cut by 5 bases and J by 10 bases, with 13 bases left in between. The CDR3 nucleotides read TGTGCCAGCAGCCCGGACTTCTACGCGCAGTATTTT. Its translation: CASSPDFYAQYF.

This sequence joins TRBV28 and TRBJ2-1; D is possibly TRBD1 or TRBD2 (5 bases each). Germline CDR1 MDHEN, CDR2 SYDVKM. Trimming removed 3 bases at V and 15 bases at J, with 12 bases between. This CDR3 has 11 residues. The CDR3 protein is CASSFEGISFF. The CDR3 nucleotides read TGTGCCAGCAGTTTTGAGGGGATATCGTTCTTC.

This clone was seen only a few times. This chain links TRBV29-1 with TRBJ2-1, with 9 bases identical to TRBD1. J lost 10 bases, V lost 3 bases, and 7 bases had no gene match. This CDR3 spans 13 amino acids. Germline V gene data show CDR1 as SQVTM and CDR2 as ANQGSEA. CDR3 DNA sequence: TGCAGCGTTGAGGGACAGGGAGAACGGGAGCAGTTCTTC. Translation: CSVEGQGEREQFF.

The chain links TRBV5-6 to TRBJ2-1; the match to TRBD2 covers 11 bases. Trimming at V came to 5 bases and at J to 5 bases, leaving 6 bases not matched to a gene. This CDR3 is built from 15 residues. Germline CDR1 reads SGHDT; CDR2 reads YYEEEE. The CDR3 bases are TGTGCCAGCAGGGGTAGCGGGAGGGGAAACAATGAGCAGTTCTTC. This codes for CASRGSGRGNNEQFF.

CDR3 nucleotides: TGTGCCAGCAGCGTGAGCCCCTTCCGTTACGAGCAGTACTTC. Encoded protein: CASSVSPFRYEQYF. J is TRBJ2-7 and V is TRBV9, with no clear D. The CDR3 is 14 amino acids. From germline, CDR1 is SGDLS and CDR2 YYNGEE. V lost 2 bases and J lost 4, with 13 bases in between.

The chain employs TRBV10-3 and TRBJ2-5; TRBD2 matches at 9 bases. The CDR3 length is 16 residues. V gave up 3 bases and J gave up 0 bases; unmatched junction bases: 5. Germline V lookup: CDR1 ENHRY, CDR2 SYGVKD. The CDR3 DNA is TGTGCCATCAGTGAAGGGTCTAGCGGGAACCAAGAGACCCAGTACTTC. It specifies CAISEGSSGNQETQYF.

The CDR3 reads CASRPLGQGATDTQYF. CDR3 DNA sequence: TGTGCCAGCAGACCATTGGGACAGGGGGCTACAGATACGCAGTATTTT. The V call is TRBV27, the J call TRBJ2-3, with TRBD1 matching over 12 bases. Trimming cost V 6 bases and J 3 bases; bases outside gene matches: 7. Per the germline V gene, CDR1 is MNHEY and CDR2 is SMNVEV (reference sequence). The CDR3 length is 16 residues.

The chain employs TRBV5-1 and TRBJ1-1; TRBD1 is a possible D gene (5 bases). This CDR3 region has 12 residues. Between the trimmed V and J ends, which lost 0 bases and 10 bases, there was a span of 10 bases. CDR1 is SGHRS and CDR2 is YFSETQ in the germline V gene. CDR3 DNA sequence: TGCGCCAGCAGCTTGGAAGGGGTGGGAGCTTTCTTT. Translating gives CASSLEGVGAFF.

This clone occurred a few times. V is TRBV30 and J is TRBJ2-5; D uncertain. Trimming pared 7 bases from V and 5 bases from J, leaving 17 bases between. The CDR3 runs to 13 residues. Germline V gene data show CDR1 as GTSNPN and CDR2 as SVGIG (reference sequence). CDR3 sequence: CASNGRRSETQYF. In DNA form, the CDR3 reads TGTGCCTCCAACGGGCGGAGATCGGAGACCCAGTACTTC. The variable domain in full, with the rest retrieved from reference TRBV30 and TRBJ2-5, is SQTIHQWPATLVQPVGSPLSLECTVEGTSNPNLYWYRQAAGRGLQLLFYSVGIGQISSEVPQNLSASRPQDRQFILSSKKLLLSDSGFYLCASNGRRSETQYFGPGTRLLVL.